The 21 T cell receptor beta chains reported below all come from one sample, sequenced in a study of Ad26.COV2.S vaccination and SARS-CoV-2 variants. The table came from immunoSEQ multiplex PCR; TCRdb's copy has only in-frame clones and leaves some out. The sample includes about 390,000 clones, 88% of them seen just once. Indicated treatment: over 15 received Ad26.COV2.S at low or high dose, single or two shots; roughly five received placebo; per-sample allocation not given. Sampling took place 63 days after the first vaccine or placebo injection. Here the sequenced sample was peripheral blood, taken in a trial of Ad26.COV2.S vaccine versus placebo. The receptors stem from a person aged 18 to 65 who received the Ad26.COV2.S COVID-19 vaccine or a placebo.

This clone showed up just once. J is TRBJ2-3 and V is TRBV14; D ambiguous. Deletions cut 3 bases from V and 0 bases from J, with 13 bases between. Germline lookup yields CDR1 SGHDN and CDR2 FVKESK. This CDR3 region has 16 residues. The CDR3 is CASSHMRRLSTDTQYF. For the CDR3, the DNA is TGTGCCAGCAGCCACATGAGGCGGCTAAGCACAGATACGCAGTATTTT.

The V call is TRBV7-2, the J call TRBJ2-3, with unresolved D. V was shortened by 2 bases and J by 4 bases, with 10 bases between the two germline ends. This CDR3 contains 14 residues. Germline V gene lookup returns CDR1 SGHTA and CDR2 FQGNSA. This CDR3 is CASSLNPSADTQYF. The CDR3 DNA reads as TGTGCCAGCAGCTTAAATCCCTCGGCAGATACGCAGTATTTT. Supplemented by reference TRBV7-2 and TRBJ2-3, the full variable domain reads GAGVSQSPSNKVTEKGKDVELRCDPISGHTALYWYRQSLGQGLEFLIYFQGNSAPDKSGLPSDRFSAERTGGSVSTLTIQRTQQEDSAVYLCASSLNPSADTQYFGPGTRLTVL.

The chain couples TRBV4-1 to TRBJ1-2, with D perhaps TRBD1 (6 bases). V was shortened by 6 bases and J by 5 bases, with 16 bases between the two germline ends. The CDR3 loop spans 14 amino acids. CDR1 is MGHRA and CDR2 is YSYEKL in the germline V gene. The CDR3 reads CASRPPGAGYGYTF. The CDR3 DNA reads TGCGCCAGCAGACCCCCGGGGGCGGGTTATGGCTACACCTTC.

This chain connects TRBV4-1 to TRBJ1-5, with 10 bases aligning to TRBD1. With 4 bases clipped from V and 4 bases from J, the junction kept 7 bases outside the gene matches. The CDR3 contains 16 residues. CDR1 is MGHRA and CDR2 is YSYEKL in the germline V gene. The CDR3 DNA reads TGCGCCAGCAGCCCTCGGGACAGGGGTTTAAATCAGCCCCAGCATTTT. Protein product: CASSPRDRGLNQPQHF.

This chain joins TRBV3-1 (or the pseudogene TRBV3-2) and TRBJ1-3; D is undetermined. CDR3 length equals 13 residues. The V end was cut by 1 base, the J end by 3 bases, with 4 bases between. From germline, CDR1 is LGHDT and CDR2 YNNKEL (reference sequence). CDR3 residues: CASSQGVGNTIYF. CDR3 DNA: TGTGCCAGCAGCCAAGGGGTTGGAAACACCATATATTTT.

The genes are TRBV24-1 and TRBJ1-1; D unresolved. V was trimmed by 3 bases and J by 0 bases, leaving 4 bases between them. CDR1 is KGHDR, CDR2 SFDVKD, per germline. The CDR3 loop spans 13 amino acids. The CDR3 region is CATSDRVNTEAFF. CDR3 DNA sequence: TGTGCCACCAGTGATAGGGTGAACACTGAAGCTTTCTTT.

This clone showed up just a few times. The chain has TRBV30 and TRBJ1-6; 7 positions agree with TRBD1. V lost 7 bases to trimming and J lost 3 bases; unmatched junction nucleotides: 3. There are 13 residues in the CDR3. Germline V gives CDR1 GTSNPN, CDR2 SVGIG (reference sequence). The DNA of the CDR3 is TGTGCCTTTACAGGGGACTATAATTCACCCCTCCACTTT. Encoded protein: CAFTGDYNSPLHF.

The chain joins TRBV7-2 to TRBJ2-7, with 10 bases fitting TRBD2. The CDR3 has 15 amino acids. Germline lookup yields CDR1 SGHTA and CDR2 FQGNSA. V was pared by 1 base and J by 4 bases, with 4 bases of the junction left unmatched. This chain's CDR3 is CASSLDSSGGYEQYF. The CDR3 nucleotides are TGTGCCAGCAGCTTAGATTCTAGCGGGGGTTACGAGCAGTACTTC.

In this sample, this clone turned up a few times. Other DNA sequences in the sample encode the same CDR3. The chain combines TRBV3-1 (or the pseudogene TRBV3-2) with TRBJ1-5; unclear D gene. V lost 0 bases, J lost 0 bases, and 0 bases lay in between. Germline assignment: CDR1 LGHDT and CDR2 YNNKEL (reference sequence). The CDR3 spans 13 residues. CDR3 bases: TGTGCCAGCAGCCAAGATAGCAATCAGCCCCAGCATTTT. Translation gives CASSQDSNQPQHF.

The chain uses TRBV7-2 and TRBJ1-2; no reliable D call. With 1 base removed from V and 4 bases from J, the gap between germline ends came to 10 bases. Germline V lookup: CDR1 SGHTA, CDR2 FQGNSA. CDR3 length equals 14 residues. The CDR3 spells CASSLVSTFYGYTF. The CDR3 DNA reads TGTGCCAGCAGCTTAGTGTCGACATTCTATGGCTACACCTTC.

This rearrangement joins TRBV30 to TRBJ2-7; D unclear. Trimming pared 5 bases from V and 0 bases from J, leaving 11 bases between. The CDR3 covers 13 residues. Germline CDR1 GTSNPN, CDR2 SVGIG (reference sequence). The CDR3: CAWSLRSSYEQYF. In DNA, the CDR3 is TGTGCCTGGTCCTTAAGGAGCTCCTACGAGCAGTACTTC.

In its sample, this clone was seen once. J is TRBJ1-4 and V is TRBV19; D is uncertain. Trimming took off 10 bases at V and 8 bases at J, with 17 bases between the two ends. This CDR3 comprises 13 residues. Germline V gene lookup returns CDR1 LNHDA and CDR2 SQIVND (reference sequence). CDR3 DNA sequence: TGTGCCACTAAGCAAGAACAAGCCGAAAAACTGTTTTTT. Translation: CATKQEQAEKLFF.

The V gene is TRBV7-9, the J gene TRBJ1-1; D might be TRBD1 (6 bases). CDR1 and CDR2 from the germline V gene are SEHNR and FQNEAQ (reference sequence). Trimming took off 5 bases at V and 4 bases at J, with 20 bases between the two ends. The CDR3 totals 16 residues. CDR3 protein: CASSILLNRAGTEAFF. CDR3 DNA sequence: TGTGCCAGCAGCATCCTTCTAAACAGGGCGGGCACTGAAGCTTTCTTT.

The V call is TRBV3-1 (or the pseudogene TRBV3-2), the J call TRBJ1-2, with 7 bases matching TRBD1. The CDR3 spans 15 residues. Per the germline V gene, CDR1 is LGHDT and CDR2 is YNNKEL (reference sequence). V dropped 0 bases and J dropped 4; count of bases not matched to a gene: 5. The CDR3 loop is CASSQEETGTYGYTF. Written as DNA, the CDR3 is TGTGCCAGCAGCCAAGAAGAGACAGGGACCTATGGCTACACCTTC.

The genes are TRBV15 and TRBJ2-5; possible D gene TRBD1, 6 bases. Deletions cut 3 bases from V and 7 bases from J, with 12 bases between. The CDR3 covers 13 residues. CDR1 and CDR2 (germline): LNHNV, YYDKDF (reference sequence). CDR3 loop: CATSRDRGGTQYF. The CDR3 nucleotides read TGTGCCACCAGCAGGGACAGAGGGGGGACCCAGTACTTC.

The CDR3 nucleotides are TGTGCCAGCAGTTACTCACCCGGGTATGATTCACCCCTCCACTTT. Residues: CASSYSPGYDSPLHF. The V and J genes are TRBV6-6 and TRBJ1-6; D remains unclear. This CDR3 contains 15 residues. V was trimmed by 0 bases and J by 8 bases, leaving 11 bases between them. Germline CDR1 and CDR2: MNHNY and SVGAGI (reference sequence).

The rearrangement links TRBV6-5 to TRBJ2-1, with unresolved D. V was pared by 5 bases and J by 5 bases, with 10 bases between. CDR3 length equals 13 residues. Germline V gene sequence: CDR1 MNHEY, CDR2 SVGAGI. The CDR3 DNA follows: TGTGCCAGCAGTAACGACCTTAACAATGAGCAGTTCTTC. Translated, it gives CASSNDLNNEQFF.

Notes on this clone: Other nucleotide sequences in the sample specify the same CDR3. The V gene is TRBV3-1 (or the pseudogene TRBV3-2), the J gene TRBJ1-2; D may be TRBD1 (6 bases). The CDR3 sequence is 13 residues long. Trimming stripped 3 bases from V and 2 bases from J, with 7 bases between. The V gene's germline CDR1 is LGHDT and CDR2 YNNKEL (reference sequence). CDR3 nucleotide sequence: TGTGCCAGCAGCCAGGACAGAAACTATGGCTACACCTTC. This encodes CASSQDRNYGYTF.

The chain couples TRBV30 to TRBJ2-3, with D possibly TRBD1 on 6 matching bases. The CDR3 covers 12 residues. Trimming cost V 8 bases and J 0 bases, with 9 bases left between them. Germline loops: CDR1 GTSNPN, CDR2 SVGIG (reference sequence). The CDR3 protein is CARGQSTDTQYF. For the CDR3, the DNA is TGTGCCCGTGGACAGAGCACAGATACGCAGTATTTT.

The table lists this clone with a few counts. The V and J genes are TRBV27 and TRBJ2-1, with D perhaps assigned TRBD1 or TRBD2 (5 bases each). Germline V gives CDR1 MNHEY, CDR2 SMNVEV (reference sequence). Trimming stripped 4 bases from V and 8 bases from J, with 18 bases between. There are 15 residues in the CDR3. The CDR3, as DNA: TGTGCCAGCAGTTATAGGCAGGGTGTGAGGGATGAGCAGTTCTTC. Translation gives CASSYRQGVRDEQFF.

The chain carries TRBV9 and TRBJ2-1; 8 nucleotides match TRBD1. The CDR3 totals 14 residues. J gave up 8 bases and V 4 bases, and 8 bases lay outside the gene matches. CDR1 is SGDLS and CDR2 is YYNGEE in the germline V gene. CDR3 residues: CASSPRQGWDEQFF. CDR3 DNA: TGTGCCAGCAGCCCCCGACAGGGGTGGGATGAGCAGTTCTTC.